These 21 T cell receptor beta chains were all obtained from the same sample, sequenced in a study of cytomegalovirus exposure and HLA in healthy donors. Both 60 Vbeta primers and 13 Jbeta primers went into the PCR. Sequencing was performed with immunoSEQ multiplex PCR; in TCRdb, only in-frame clones are kept and a portion is missing. The sample carries about 90,000 clones, 75% to 80% recorded once. Material: PBMCs. Receptor source: a woman in her thirties or forties in good health and CMV-seropositive.

This chain links TRBV5-1 with TRBJ1-2; D perhaps matches TRBD1 (6 bases). V was trimmed by 1 base and J by 1 base, leaving 8 bases between them. This CDR3 has 14 residues. The V gene's germline CDR1 is SGHRS and CDR2 YFSETQ. CDR3 loop: CASSLRTDNYGYTF. DNA of the CDR3: TGCGCCAGCAGCTTGAGGACAGATAACTATGGCTACACCTTC.

The chain combines TRBV19 with TRBJ1-1; 10 bases line up with TRBD1. The CDR3 loop spans 14 amino acids. CDR1 LNHDA and CDR2 SQIVND come from the germline V gene (reference sequence). V lost 8 bases to trimming and J lost 1 base; unmatched junction nucleotides: 4. Here the CDR3 reads CASGTGAGNTEAFF. The CDR3 DNA is TGTGCCAGTGGGACAGGGGCCGGGAACACTGAAGCTTTCTTT.

This chain connects TRBV7-2 to TRBJ1-5, with D possibly TRBD1 on 5 matching bases. The V and J ends lost 3 bases and 0 bases respectively, with 15 bases between them. Germline lookup yields CDR1 SGHTA and CDR2 FQGNSA. The CDR3 has 17 residues. For the CDR3, the DNA is TGTGCCAGCAGCTTGTGGGGCACAAGGGATAGCAATCAGCCCCAGCATTTT. Protein: CASSLWGTRDSNQPQHF.

V gene TRBV5-4 combines with J gene TRBJ2-2; D is unresolved. V shed 0 bases and J shed 1 base, with 4 bases lying between them. Germline loops: CDR1 SGHNT, CDR2 YYREEE (reference sequence). This CDR3 has 14 amino acids. The CDR3 DNA reads as TGTGCCAGCAGCTTGGCCGGGAACACCGGGGAGCTGTTTTTT. Its protein is CASSLAGNTGELFF.

The chain joins TRBV4-2 to TRBJ2-7; 10 bases match TRBD2. CDR3 length: 18 amino acids. CDR1 LGHNA and CDR2 YNFKEQ come from the germline V gene. Trimming removed 0 bases from V and 5 bases from J; junction bases left unmatched: 13. As DNA, the CDR3 is TGTGCCAGCAGCCAAGATGGGACTAGCGTTACAACTGCGAACGAGCAGTACTTC. It specifies CASSQDGTSVTTANEQYF.

This rearrangement joins TRBV20-1 to TRBJ2-1; TRBD2 is a possible D gene (6 bases). The CDR3 spans 11 residues. V lost 6 bases, J lost 9 bases, and 12 bases lay in between. CDR1 is DFQATT, CDR2 SNEGSKA, per germline (reference sequence). CDR3 in amino acids: CSADVSGEQFF. The DNA of the CDR3 is TGCAGTGCGGACGTTAGCGGTGAGCAGTTCTTC.

This clone was observed once. The genes are TRBV6-5 and TRBJ1-2; D is unclear. The CDR3 covers 14 residues. Trimming shortened V by 6 bases and J by 5 bases, and 16 bases separated the two germline ends. From germline, CDR1 is MNHEY and CDR2 SVGAGI. CDR3 amino acids: CASSRSLESYGYTF. The CDR3 DNA sequence: TGTGCCAGCAGCCGATCACTCGAGTCATATGGCTACACCTTC.

The chain couples TRBV5-1 to TRBJ2-3, with 8 bases that match TRBD2. V lost 3 bases, J lost 5 bases, and 11 bases stayed unmatched. The CDR3 covers 16 residues. The germline V gene has CDR1 SGHRS and CDR2 YFSETQ. Written as DNA, the CDR3 is TGCGCCAGCAGCTCGAGCGGGAGAGCCACGGTAGATACGCAGTATTTT. Translating it yields CASSSSGRATVDTQYF.

This rearrangement joins TRBV7-2 to TRBJ2-7; no definite D call. The V gene lost 5 bases and the J gene lost 10 bases, with 21 bases spanning the gap. The V gene's germline CDR1 is SGHTA and CDR2 FQGNSA. The CDR3 length is 14 residues. CDR3 in amino acids: CASSPIGDLRDQYF. DNA of the CDR3: TGTGCCAGCAGCCCCATCGGAGACCTTCGCGATCAGTACTTC.

CDR3 amino acids: CAKSSWPGKNIQYF. The DNA for the CDR3 is TGTGCCAAATCTTCCTGGCCGGGCAAAAACATTCAGTACTTC. The V call is TRBV7-3, the J call TRBJ2-4; D unclear. Per the germline V gene, CDR1 is SGHTA and CDR2 is FQGTGA. V was clipped by 10 bases and J by 3 bases, with 16 bases between them. The CDR3 consists of 14 residues.

The rearrangement joins TRBV27 to TRBJ2-3, with 7 bases identical to TRBD2. Germline CDR1 is MNHEY and CDR2 is SMNVEV (reference sequence). V trimming: 0 bases; J trimming: 5 bases; junction bases outside the gene matches: 5. The CDR3 covers 15 residues. This chain's CDR3 is CASSLSAGGEDTQYF. In DNA, the CDR3 is TGTGCCAGCAGTTTATCGGCTGGGGGGGAAGATACGCAGTATTTT.

The chain employs TRBV5-5 and TRBJ2-5; TRBD1 matches 9 bases. The J call may be mistaken, given a closer DNA end match to TRBJ2-7. This CDR3 region has 15 residues. CDR1 is SGHKS, CDR2 YYEKEE, per germline (reference sequence). The CDR3 is CASSRAWGQGYEQYF. The CDR3 DNA follows: TGTGCCAGCAGTCGAGCTTGGGGACAGGGCTACGAGCAGTACTTC.

The chain uses TRBV29-1 and TRBJ1-1; D gene uncertain. CDR1 and CDR2 (germline): SQVTM, ANQGSEA. V gave up 7 bases and J gave up 6 bases, with 18 bases separating them. This CDR3 spans 13 amino acids. CDR3 in amino acids: CSGALDGLSEAFF. CDR3 in DNA: TGCAGCGGCGCTTTGGACGGACTCTCTGAAGCTTTCTTT.

The DNA of the CDR3 is TGTGCCAGCAGCCCCCTTCTAGCGGGAACCACAGATACGCAGTATTTT. Translated: CASSPLLAGTTDTQYF. The chain is built from TRBV7-2 and TRBJ2-3; TRBD2 aligns across 9 bases. CDR1 and CDR2 from the germline V gene are SGHTA and FQGNSA. V shed 5 bases, J shed 2 bases, and the junction held 8 bases outside the gene matches. The CDR3 has 16 amino acids.

For the CDR3, the DNA is TGTGCCAGCAGCCAAACTGGACTAGCGGGAGATGGCGATACGCAGTATTTT. Its protein is CASSQTGLAGDGDTQYF. This sequence joins TRBV4-2 and TRBJ2-3, with 13 bases identical to TRBD2. CDR1 and CDR2 from the germline V gene are LGHNA and YNFKEQ. The CDR3 runs to 17 residues. Unmatched junction bases numbered 8, after V lost 2 bases and J lost 6 bases.

The chain has TRBV5-4 and TRBJ2-2; D uncertain. There are 13 residues in the CDR3. CDR1 SGHNT and CDR2 YYREEE come from the germline V gene (reference sequence). V lost 4 bases, J lost 4 bases, and 8 bases lay in between. The CDR3 sequence is CASSPPSTGELFF. CDR3 DNA: TGTGCCAGCAGCCCGCCGAGCACCGGGGAGCTGTTTTTT.

The chain employs TRBV27 and TRBJ2-7, with TRBD1 identical over 7 bases. The CDR3 has 14 amino acids. Germline-derived CDR1 and CDR2 are MNHEY and SMNVEV (reference sequence). V lost 4 bases, J lost 7 bases, and 10 bases stayed unmatched. The CDR3 nucleotides read TGTGCCAGCAGTTCCTGGACAGGTCTACGGGAGCAGTACTTC. It is translated as CASSSWTGLREQYF.

There are a few counts of this clone. This chain uses TRBV28 with TRBJ2-7; no clear D gene. V was trimmed by 8 bases and J by 12 bases, leaving 14 bases between them. Germline V CDR1 and CDR2: MDHEN, SYDVKM. The CDR3 has 10 residues. CDR3 coding DNA: TGTGCCAGCGTTGATACAGCCGGGTACTTC. Translation: CASVDTAGYF.

The gene calls are TRBV19 and TRBJ1-1; D perhaps matches TRBD1 (5 bases). CDR3 length equals 17 residues. Per germline, CDR1 LNHDA and CDR2 SQIVND (reference sequence). The V and J ends lost 3 bases and 1 base respectively, with 18 bases between them. Written as DNA, the CDR3 is TGTGCCAGTAGTATCCCTCACTCTGGGGCCACGAACACTGAAGCTTTCTTT. This encodes CASSIPHSGATNTEAFF.

The J gene is TRBJ2-7, the V gene TRBV5-1, with TRBD2 matching 7 bases. V shed 4 bases, J shed 4 bases, and the junction held 14 bases outside the gene matches. The CDR3 contains 16 residues. Per the germline V gene, CDR1 is SGHRS and CDR2 is YFSETQ. The CDR3 is CASSAGGSTKGYEQYF. CDR3 nucleotide sequence: TGCGCCAGCAGCGCCGGCGGGAGTACTAAGGGTTACGAGCAGTACTTC.

The chain is built from TRBV19 and TRBJ2-3; no firm D call. Germline V CDR1 and CDR2: LNHDA, SQIVND (reference sequence). V was trimmed by 3 bases and J by 5 bases, leaving 15 bases between them. This CDR3 comprises 15 residues. CDR3 bases: TGTGCCAGTAGTATCGCCCCAGTACCACAAGATACGCAGTATTTT. Translated, it gives CASSIAPVPQDTQYF.